This TCR beta chain was found in a study of blood T cell repertoires in COVID-19. Study-wide context: Material from acute and convalescent COVID-19 was sourced from the United States, Italy and Spain. T cells, B-cell-depleted T cells, or PBMCs provided the cDNA or gDNA that served as material.

V was pared by 3 bases and J by 1 base, with 13 bases between. Per the germline V gene, CDR1 is LGHNA and CDR2 is YNFKEQ. The CDR3 spans 16 residues. The table lists this clone with a few counts. As processed by the authors: Amplification from reference gene primers served as the basis for estimated nucleated cell counts. Generated by immunoSEQ multiplex PCR, the TCRdb table keeps only in-frame clones and is missing some. V and J calls and clone size are as listed in that table; D and trimming were resolved from the DNA. The sample holds some 250,000 clones, 86% seen once. Material: peripheral blood. This receptor was obtained from an elderly man with acute or convalescent COVID-19. The genes are TRBV4-2 and TRBJ1-5, with D perhaps TRBD1 (6 bases). As DNA, the CDR3 is TGTGCCAGCAGCCAGTTCCCAGGGGCGAGCAATCAGCCCCAGCATTTT. The encoded protein is CASSQFPGASNQPQHF.